This TCR beta chain is from a study of read filtering for tumor transcriptome and immune sequencing. For the study at large: Mean patient age was roughly 66 years, range roughly 40 to 85; 17 male, more than 11 female.

This library used about 400 ng RNA and molecular barcoded adaptors spanning alpha/delta and beta/gamma chains. One entry per CDR3 protein, called by TCRdb with MiXCR from the reads. The sample has roughly 68,000 distinct CDR3 sequences, 14% seen once. This clonotype was recorded at least ten times. This CDR3 contains 12 residues. Germline-derived CDR1 and CDR2 are MNHEY and SVGEGT. The V and J ends lost 3 bases and 6 bases respectively, with 6 bases between them. This clonotype was obtained from a donor aged 40 or over with multiple myeloma. Material: a population of CD138-negative cells sorted from bone marrow. V and J are TRBV6-2 or TRBV6-3 and TRBJ2-1; D is ambiguous. The CDR3 DNA reads TGTGCCAGCAGTTATGGTTCCAATGAGCAGTTCTTC. This translates into CASSYGSNEQFF.